The clone carrying this TCR beta chain was observed a single time. The data were obtained in a study of blood T cell repertoires in COVID-19. V lost 1 base, J lost 9 bases, and 6 bases stayed unmatched. This CDR3 has 15 amino acids. Germline V gene lookup returns CDR1 LGHDT and CDR2 YNNKEL (reference sequence). The repertoire was sequenced with immunoSEQ multiplex PCR; TCRdb's copy has only in-frame clones and lacks some. Of 140,000 to 150,000 clones in the sample, around 89% are singletons; the top ten hold approximately 2.5%. Sample: peripheral blood. V usage is TRBV3-1 (or the pseudogene TRBV3-2) and J usage is TRBJ2-1; 10 bases align to TRBD2. This sequence was found in a human donor with COVID-19, enrolled during active disease. The donor label of this sample is uncertain. The CDR3 region is CASSQASSGGGEQFF. CDR3 nucleotide sequence: TGTGCCAGCAGCCAAGCCTCTAGCGGGGGAGGTGAGCAGTTCTTC.